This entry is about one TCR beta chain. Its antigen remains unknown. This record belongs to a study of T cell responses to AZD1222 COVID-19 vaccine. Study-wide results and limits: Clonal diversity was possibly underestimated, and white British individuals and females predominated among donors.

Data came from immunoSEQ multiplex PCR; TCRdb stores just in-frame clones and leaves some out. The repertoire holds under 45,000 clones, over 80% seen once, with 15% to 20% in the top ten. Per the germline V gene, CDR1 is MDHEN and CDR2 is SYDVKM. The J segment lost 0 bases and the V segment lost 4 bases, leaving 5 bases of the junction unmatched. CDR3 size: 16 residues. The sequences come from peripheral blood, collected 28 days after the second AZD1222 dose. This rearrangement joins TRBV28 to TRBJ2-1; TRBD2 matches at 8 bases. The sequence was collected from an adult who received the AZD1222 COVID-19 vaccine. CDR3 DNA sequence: TGTGCCAGCAGTTCTAGCGGGCGAAGCTCCTACAATGAGCAGTTCTTC. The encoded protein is CASSSSGRSSYNEQFF. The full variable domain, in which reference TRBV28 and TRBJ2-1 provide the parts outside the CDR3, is DVKVTQSSRYLVKRTGEKVFLECVQDMDHENMFWYRQDPGLGLRLIYFSYDVKMKEKGDIPEGYSVSREKKERFSLILESASTNQTSMYLCASSSSGRSSYNEQFFGPGTRLTVL.